Listed below are T cell receptor beta chains from one sample, sequenced in a study of T cell responses to AZD1222 COVID-19 vaccine. Assay used: immunoSEQ multiplex PCR; TCRdb lists only in-frame clones, some missing. This sample yields about 150,000 clones, of which roughly 92% are seen a single time; around 1.6% belongs to the top ten. The material was peripheral blood, obtained on day 0 of AZD1222 vaccination. The receptors derive from an adult in good health. Both conserved end residues are part of each CDR3. Each record gives: D gene, V gene, clone size, J gene, CDR3 DNA, CDR3 protein. D genes are given only for firm matches. Clone sizes are given selectively: once, few, many, or a class where the clone is expanded.

>TRBD2|TRBV11-2|NA|TRBJ2-5
TGTGCCAGCAGCCAGGGACTAGCGGGGGGGCCGGAGACCCAGTACTTC
CASSQGLAGGPETQYF
>NA|TRBV7-3|NA|TRBJ1-6
TGTGCCAGCAGCTTAAGGGGGGTTAATTCACCCCTCCACTTT
CASSLRGVNSPLHF
>NA|TRBV7-2|NA|TRBJ1-2
TGTGCCAGCAGCCCGACTACTCTCTATGGCTACACCTTC
CASSPTTLYGYTF
>TRBD1|TRBV4-1|NA|TRBJ1-2
TGCGCCAGCAGCCATGCGGACAGGGAAAACTATGGCTACACCTTC
CASSHADRENYGYTF
>NA|TRBV5-1|NA|TRBJ2-3
TGCGCCAGCATTGACCTGGGCACAGATACGCAGTATTTT
CASIDLGTDTQYF
>NA|TRBV27|NA|TRBJ1-4
TGTGCCAGCAGTTTATTCTACAGGGATACTCCCGGTAATGAAAAACTGTTTTTT
CASSLFYRDTPGNEKLFF
>TRBD1|TRBV2|once|TRBJ2-5
TGTGCCAGCAGTTACGACAGGGGATTTGGGGAGACCCAGTACTTC
CASSYDRGFGETQYF
>NA|TRBV12-5|NA|TRBJ1-3
TGTGCTAGTGGTTTGGGGCCTTTTAGGGGTACTGGAAACACCATATATTTT
CASGLGPFRGTGNTIYF
>NA|TRBV7-2|NA|TRBJ2-1
TGTGCCAGCAGCTTAGTGAGCTACAATGAGCAGTTCTTC
CASSLVSYNEQFF
>NA|TRBV3-1/TRBV3-2|NA|TRBJ1-1
TGTGCCAGCAGCCAGGGGGTTGTTGATACTGAAGCTTTCTTT
CASSQGVVDTEAFF
>NA|TRBV6-5|NA|TRBJ2-7
TGTGCCAGCAGTTACTCACGGGATCCGTCCTACGAGCAGTACTTC
CASSYSRDPSYEQYF
>TRBD2|TRBV2|NA|TRBJ2-1
TGTGCTACCCGGGGGAGGGTTTACAATGAGCAGTTCTTC
CATRGRVYNEQFF
>NA|TRBV7-9|NA|TRBJ2-7
TGTGCCAGCAGCCCCCGGACAGACTTCTACGAGCAGTACTTC
CASSPRTDFYEQYF
>NA|TRBV3-1/TRBV3-2|NA|TRBJ2-4
TGTGCCAGCAGCCCCGAATGGACCTCTGGTGCCAAAAACATTCAGTACTTC
CASSPEWTSGAKNIQYF
>TRBD2|TRBV7-9|NA|TRBJ2-1
TGTGCCAGCAGCTTAGGTAGCGGGAGGCCCAATGAGCAGTTCTTC
CASSLGSGRPNEQFF